One and the same sample provided the 8 T cell receptor beta chains below, sequenced in a study of shared clonotypes between healthy human individuals. Generated by immunoSEQ multiplex PCR, the TCRdb table keeps only in-frame clones and is missing some. The repertoire holds over 2 million clones, with 85% to 95% as singletons. Sequenced sample: naive CD4+ T cells sorted from blood. Subset indicated: CD45RA+ positively selected. The receptors were gathered from a man between 18 and 35 years old in good health.

This clone was recorded once. The chain carries TRBV19 and TRBJ1-5; no firm D call. The germline gives CDR1 LNHDA, CDR2 SQIVND (reference sequence). The CDR3 totals 13 residues. V was pared by 7 bases and J by 1 base, with 8 bases between. CDR3 in DNA: TGTGCCAGTACATTCGCCAGCAATCAGCCCCAGCATTTT. Amino acid sequence: CASTFASNQPQHF.

The rearrangement joins TRBV7-2 to TRBJ2-3; 8 bases fit TRBD2. The CDR3 is 15 amino acids. V dropped 2 bases and J dropped 4; count of bases not matched to a gene: 5. Germline loops: CDR1 SGHTA, CDR2 FQGNSA. As DNA, the CDR3 is TGTGCCAGCAGCTTAAAGACTAGCGTCCCAGATACGCAGTATTTT. It translates to CASSLKTSVPDTQYF. The full variable domain, rest sourced from reference TRBV7-2 and TRBJ2-3, is GAGVSQSPSNKVTEKGKDVELRCDPISGHTALYWYRQSLGQGLEFLIYFQGNSAPDKSGLPSDRFSAERTGGSVSTLTIQRTQQEDSAVYLCASSLKTSVPDTQYFGPGTRLTVL.

The CDR3 bases are TGTGCCTGGAGCGGTCTGGGGGCCGATACGCAGTATTTT. Amino acids: CAWSGLGADTQYF. The chain carries TRBV30 and TRBJ2-3; a weak D match, TRBD1 (6 bases). V gave up 3 bases and J gave up 6 bases, with 13 bases separating them. Germline CDR1 and CDR2: GTSNPN and SVGIG (reference sequence). The CDR3 is made up of 13 amino acids.

This rearrangement joins TRBV5-4 to TRBJ2-5, with 8 bases matching TRBD2. The last part of the DNA fits TRBJ2-7 better; the J call may be wrong. Germline V lookup: CDR1 SGHNT, CDR2 YYREEE (reference sequence). The CDR3 extends over 15 amino acids. For the CDR3, the DNA is TGTGCCAGCAGCTCCGGCGGGGGGCCGACCTACGAGCAGTACTTC. Its translation is CASSSGGGPTYEQYF.

The chain employs TRBV11-3 and TRBJ2-1, with 8 bases aligning to TRBD2. The CDR3 totals 18 residues. V gave up 2 bases and J gave up 8 bases; unmatched junction bases: 17. CDR1 SGHNT and CDR2 YENEEA come from the germline V gene. CDR3 bases: TGTGCCAGCAGCTTATCATTCGGGGGGGGACCGACCCGGGATGAGCAGTTCTTC. This encodes CASSLSFGGGPTRDEQFF.

Note on this clone: Other DNA sequences in this specimen translate into the identical CDR3. V usage is TRBV30 and J usage is TRBJ1-1, with D hard to call. The germline V gene has CDR1 GTSNPN and CDR2 SVGIG (reference sequence). The CDR3 consists of 13 residues. Deletions cut 0 bases from V and 2 bases from J, with 7 bases between. The DNA of the CDR3 is TGTGCCTGGAGTGTGTACAGAAACACTGAAGCTTTCTTT. Its protein is CAWSVYRNTEAFF.

V is TRBV10-3 and J is TRBJ2-5; D remains ambiguous. Germline V gene lookup returns CDR1 ENHRY and CDR2 SYGVKD. Trimming stripped 2 bases from V and 0 bases from J, with 4 bases between. The CDR3 is 13 residues long. The CDR3 protein is CAISEDNQETQYF. CDR3 nucleotide sequence: TGTGCCATCAGTGAGGACAACCAAGAGACCCAGTACTTC.

The genes are TRBV7-2 and TRBJ1-2; the match to TRBD1 covers 7 bases. V shed 5 bases, J shed 7 bases, and the junction held 4 bases outside the gene matches. The CDR3 contains 12 residues. CDR1 and CDR2 from the germline V gene are SGHTA and FQGNSA. The CDR3 nucleotides read TGTGCCAGCAGCCTCGGGACAGTTGGCTACACCTTC. Translating gives CASSLGTVGYTF.